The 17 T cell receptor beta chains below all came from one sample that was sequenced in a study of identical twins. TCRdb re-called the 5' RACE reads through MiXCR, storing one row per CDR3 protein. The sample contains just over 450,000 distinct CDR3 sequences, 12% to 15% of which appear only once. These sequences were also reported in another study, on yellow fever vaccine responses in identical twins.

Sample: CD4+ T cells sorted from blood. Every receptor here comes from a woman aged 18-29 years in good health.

The CDR3 reads CASSYRSPNEKLFF. The CDR3 DNA follows: TGTGCCAGCAGTTACAGGAGTCCTAATGAAAAACTGTTTTTT. This chain connects TRBV6-5 to TRBJ1-4, with D hard to call. CDR3 length: 14 residues. V lost 2 bases to trimming and J lost 3 bases, with 7 bases between them. Per germline, CDR1 MNHEY and CDR2 SVGAGI.

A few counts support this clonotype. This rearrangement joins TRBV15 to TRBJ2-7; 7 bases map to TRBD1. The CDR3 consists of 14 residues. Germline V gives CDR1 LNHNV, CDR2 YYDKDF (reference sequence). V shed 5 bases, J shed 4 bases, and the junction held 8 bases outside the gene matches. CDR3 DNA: TGTGCCACCAGCCCCCGGGACAGTGAGTACGAGCAGTACTTC. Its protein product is CATSPRDSEYEQYF.

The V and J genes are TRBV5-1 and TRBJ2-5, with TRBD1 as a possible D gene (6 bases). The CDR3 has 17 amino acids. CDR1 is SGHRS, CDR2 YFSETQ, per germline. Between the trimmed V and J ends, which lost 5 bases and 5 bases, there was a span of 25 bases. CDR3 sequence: CASSSAGRTAARETQYF. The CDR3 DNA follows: TGCGCCAGCAGTTCCGCCGGGCGGACAGCGGCTCGGGAGACCCAGTACTTC.

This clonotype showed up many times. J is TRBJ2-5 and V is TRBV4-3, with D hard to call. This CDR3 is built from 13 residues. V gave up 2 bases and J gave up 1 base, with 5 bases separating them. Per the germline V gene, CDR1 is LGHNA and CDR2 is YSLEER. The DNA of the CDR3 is TGCGCCAGCAGCCAAACAGTCCAAGAGACCCAGTACTTC. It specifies CASSQTVQETQYF.

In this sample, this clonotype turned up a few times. The CDR3 DNA reads TGTGCCATTCTAGCGGGGGACTCCTACGAGCAGTACTTC. This codes for CAILAGDSYEQYF. This chain connects TRBV6-1 to TRBJ2-7, with TRBD2 identical over 10 bases. Germline V gene lookup returns CDR1 MNHNS and CDR2 SASEGT. J was trimmed by 0 bases and V by 10 bases; bases with no gene match: 3. There are 13 residues in the CDR3.

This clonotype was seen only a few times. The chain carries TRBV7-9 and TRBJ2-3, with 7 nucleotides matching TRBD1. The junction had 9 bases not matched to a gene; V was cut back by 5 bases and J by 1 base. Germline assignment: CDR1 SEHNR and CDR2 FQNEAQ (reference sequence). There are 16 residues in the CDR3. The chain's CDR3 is CASSIHRGSGTDTQYF. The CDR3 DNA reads TGTGCCAGCAGCATACACAGGGGTAGCGGCACAGATACGCAGTATTTT.

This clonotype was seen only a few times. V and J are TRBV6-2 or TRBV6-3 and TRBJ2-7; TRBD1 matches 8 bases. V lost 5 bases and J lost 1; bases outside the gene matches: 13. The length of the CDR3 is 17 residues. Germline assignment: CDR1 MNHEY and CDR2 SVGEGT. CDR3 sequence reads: CASSGRRDRSPSYEQYF. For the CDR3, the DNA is TGTGCCAGCAGTGGCCGCAGGGACAGGAGTCCTTCCTACGAGCAGTACTTC.

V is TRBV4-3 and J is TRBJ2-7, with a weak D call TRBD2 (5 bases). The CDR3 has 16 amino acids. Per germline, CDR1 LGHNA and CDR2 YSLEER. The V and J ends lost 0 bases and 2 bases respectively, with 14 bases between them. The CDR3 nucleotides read TGCGCCAGCAGCCAAGAAGAGGGCGGCGGCCCCTACGAGCAGTACTTC. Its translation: CASSQEEGGGPYEQYF.

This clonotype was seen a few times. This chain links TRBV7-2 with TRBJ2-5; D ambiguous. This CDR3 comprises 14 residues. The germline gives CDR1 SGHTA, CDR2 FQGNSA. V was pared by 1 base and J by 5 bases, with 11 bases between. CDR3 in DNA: TGTGCCAGCAGCTTAGTCCGGGTCTCCGAGACCCAGTACTTC. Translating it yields CASSLVRVSETQYF.

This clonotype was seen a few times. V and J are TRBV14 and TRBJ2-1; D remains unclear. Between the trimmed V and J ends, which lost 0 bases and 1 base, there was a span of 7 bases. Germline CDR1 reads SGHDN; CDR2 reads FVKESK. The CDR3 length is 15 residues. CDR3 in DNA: TGTGCCAGCAGCCAAGATCACGAATCCTACAATGAGCAGTTCTTC. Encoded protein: CASSQDHESYNEQFF.

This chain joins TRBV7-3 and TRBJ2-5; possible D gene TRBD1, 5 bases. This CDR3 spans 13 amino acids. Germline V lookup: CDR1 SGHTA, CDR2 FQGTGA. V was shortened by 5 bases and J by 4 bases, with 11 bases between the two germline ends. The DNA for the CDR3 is TGTGCCAGCAGCCCCAAAAGGGGAGAGACCCAGTACTTC. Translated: CASSPKRGETQYF.

The CDR3, as DNA: TGCGCCAGCAGCCCGCAACTATACACCGGGGAGCTGTTTTTT. This sequence encodes CASSPQLYTGELFF. The chain combines TRBV5-1 with TRBJ2-2; D ambiguous. Germline values: CDR1 SGHRS, CDR2 YFSETQ. Trimming took off 4 bases at V and 3 bases at J, with 10 bases between the two ends. CDR3 length: 14 residues.

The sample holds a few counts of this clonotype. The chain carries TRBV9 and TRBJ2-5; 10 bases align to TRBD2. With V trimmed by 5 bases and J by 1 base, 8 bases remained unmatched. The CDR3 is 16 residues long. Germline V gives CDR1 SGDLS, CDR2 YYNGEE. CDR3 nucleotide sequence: TGTGCCAGCAGTCGTAGTACTAGCGGGGCCCAAGAGACCCAGTACTTC. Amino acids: CASSRSTSGAQETQYF. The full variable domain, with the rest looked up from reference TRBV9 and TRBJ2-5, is DSGVTQTPKHLITATGQRVTLRCSPRSGDLSVYWYQQSLDQGLQFLIQYYNGEERAKGNILERFSAQQFPDLHSELNLSSLELGDSALYFCASSRSTSGAQETQYFGPGTRLLVL.

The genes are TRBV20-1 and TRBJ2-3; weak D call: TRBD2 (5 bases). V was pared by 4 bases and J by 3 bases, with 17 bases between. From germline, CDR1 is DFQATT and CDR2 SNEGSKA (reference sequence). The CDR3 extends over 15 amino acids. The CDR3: CSAIYEGRRTDTQYF. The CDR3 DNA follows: TGCAGTGCTATATACGAGGGCCGGAGGACAGATACGCAGTATTTT.

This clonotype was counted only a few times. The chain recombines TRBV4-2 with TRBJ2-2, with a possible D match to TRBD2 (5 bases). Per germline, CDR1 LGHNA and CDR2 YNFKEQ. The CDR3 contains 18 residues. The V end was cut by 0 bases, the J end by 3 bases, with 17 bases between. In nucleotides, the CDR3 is TGTGCCAGCAGCCAAGATAGTTGGCGGGCGGACCACACCGGGGAGCTGTTTTTT. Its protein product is CASSQDSWRADHTGELFF.

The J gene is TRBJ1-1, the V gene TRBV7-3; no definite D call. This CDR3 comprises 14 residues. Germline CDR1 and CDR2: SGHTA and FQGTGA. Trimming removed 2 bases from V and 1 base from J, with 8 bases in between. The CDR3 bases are TGTGCCAGCAGCTTACTCGGGAGGAACACTGAAGCTTTCTTT. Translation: CASSLLGRNTEAFF.

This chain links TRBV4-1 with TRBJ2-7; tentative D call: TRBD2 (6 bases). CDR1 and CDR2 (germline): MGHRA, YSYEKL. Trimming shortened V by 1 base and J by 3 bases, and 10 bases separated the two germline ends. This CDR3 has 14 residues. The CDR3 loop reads CASSQARRDYEQYF. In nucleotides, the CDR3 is TGCGCCAGCAGCCAAGCTAGGAGGGACTACGAGCAGTACTTC.